The clone carrying this T cell receptor beta chain was seen a single time. Enrollment of patients from Seattle took place during active infection, with longitudinal follow-up. The CDR3 contains 15 residues. In the original analysis: Estimation of nucleated cell counts relied on the amplification of reference gene primers. TCRdb's copy holds only in-frame clones and misses some; the assay was immunoSEQ multiplex PCR. The V and J calls and clone size come from that table; D and trimming were worked out from the DNA. Among 150,000 to 200,000 clones, around 80% were seen once, and the ten largest hold 12%. The sample belongs to a study of blood T cell repertoires in COVID-19. Overall study context: Material from acute and convalescent COVID-19 was sourced from the United States, Italy and Spain.

The receptor's source is a woman older than 75 with COVID-19, enrolled during active disease. Input material: peripheral blood. The chain is built from TRBV12-1 and TRBJ1-1; the D call in the table, TRBD1, was not verified against the DNA. TRBV12-1 is reported as a pseudogene. The DNA for the CDR3 is TGTGCCAGCAGCTTGCATGACAGGGAGAACACTGAAGCTTTCTTT. Protein sequence: CASSLHDRENTEAFF.